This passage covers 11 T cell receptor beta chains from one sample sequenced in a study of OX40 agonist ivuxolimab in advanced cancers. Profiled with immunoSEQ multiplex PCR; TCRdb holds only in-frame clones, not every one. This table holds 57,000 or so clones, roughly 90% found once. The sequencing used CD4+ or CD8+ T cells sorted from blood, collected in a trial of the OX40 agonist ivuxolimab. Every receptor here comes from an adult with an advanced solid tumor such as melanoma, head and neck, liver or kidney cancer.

CDR3 in amino acids: CASSPWTGENEQFF. Written as DNA, the CDR3 is TGTGCCAGCAGCCCTTGGACAGGGGAAAATGAGCAGTTCTTC. J is TRBJ2-1 and V is TRBV9; the match to TRBD1 covers 9 bases. After removal of 4 bases from V and 7 bases from J, the junction contained 6 bases not matched to a gene. This CDR3 region has 14 residues. From germline, CDR1 is SGDLS and CDR2 YYNGEE.

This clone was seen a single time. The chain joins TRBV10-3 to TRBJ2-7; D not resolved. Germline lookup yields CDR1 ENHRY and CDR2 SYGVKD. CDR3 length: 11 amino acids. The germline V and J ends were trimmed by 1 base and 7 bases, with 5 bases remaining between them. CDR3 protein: CAISELGEQYF. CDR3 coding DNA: TGTGCCATCAGTGAGTTAGGTGAGCAGTACTTC.

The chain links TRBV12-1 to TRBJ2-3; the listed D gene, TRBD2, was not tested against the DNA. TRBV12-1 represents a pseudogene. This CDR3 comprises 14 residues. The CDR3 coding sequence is TGTGCCAGCAGCTCCCCTCTAGGCACAGATACGCAGTATTTT. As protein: CASSSPLGTDTQYF.

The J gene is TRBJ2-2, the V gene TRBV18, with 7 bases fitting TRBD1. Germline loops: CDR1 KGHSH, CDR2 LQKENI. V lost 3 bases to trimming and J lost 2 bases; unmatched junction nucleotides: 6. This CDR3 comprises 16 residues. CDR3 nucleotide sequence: TGTGCCAGCTCACCCCCAGGGGGAACTAACACCGGGGAGCTGTTTTTT. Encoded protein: CASSPPGGTNTGELFF.

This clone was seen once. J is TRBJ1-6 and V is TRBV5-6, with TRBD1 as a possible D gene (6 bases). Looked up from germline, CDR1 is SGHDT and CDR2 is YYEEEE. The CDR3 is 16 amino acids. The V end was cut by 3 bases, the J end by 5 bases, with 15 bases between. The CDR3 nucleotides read TGTGCCAGCAGCTCCTACAGGGTGATCCATAATTCACCCCTCCACTTT. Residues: CASSSYRVIHNSPLHF.

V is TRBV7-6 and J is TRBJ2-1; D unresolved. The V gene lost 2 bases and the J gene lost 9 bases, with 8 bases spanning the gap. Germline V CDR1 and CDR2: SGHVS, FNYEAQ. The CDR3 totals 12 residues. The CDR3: CASSLQGGEQFF. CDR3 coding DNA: TGTGCCAGCAGCTTACAAGGCGGTGAGCAGTTCTTC.

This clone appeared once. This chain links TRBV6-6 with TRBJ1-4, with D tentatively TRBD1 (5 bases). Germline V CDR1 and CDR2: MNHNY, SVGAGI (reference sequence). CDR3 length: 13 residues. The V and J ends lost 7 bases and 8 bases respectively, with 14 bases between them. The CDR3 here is CASKDNRREKLFF. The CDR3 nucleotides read TGTGCCAGCAAGGACAACAGAAGAGAAAAACTGTTTTTT.

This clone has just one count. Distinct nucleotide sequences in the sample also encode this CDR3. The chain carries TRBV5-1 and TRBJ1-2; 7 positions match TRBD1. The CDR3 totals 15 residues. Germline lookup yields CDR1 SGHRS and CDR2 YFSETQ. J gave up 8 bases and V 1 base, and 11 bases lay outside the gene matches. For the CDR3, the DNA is TGCGCCAGCAGCTTGTCGACAGGGCCGGGGGGGGGCTACACCTTC. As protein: CASSLSTGPGGGYTF.

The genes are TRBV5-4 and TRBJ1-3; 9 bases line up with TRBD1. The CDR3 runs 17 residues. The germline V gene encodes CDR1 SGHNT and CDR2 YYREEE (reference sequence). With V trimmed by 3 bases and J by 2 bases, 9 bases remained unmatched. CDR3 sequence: CASSSGGGQGAGNTIYF. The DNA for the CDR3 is TGTGCCAGCAGCTCCGGGGGGGGACAGGGAGCTGGAAACACCATATATTTT.

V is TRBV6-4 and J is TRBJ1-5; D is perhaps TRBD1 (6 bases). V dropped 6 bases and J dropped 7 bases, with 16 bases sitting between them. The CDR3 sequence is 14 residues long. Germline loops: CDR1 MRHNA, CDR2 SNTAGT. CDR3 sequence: CASRQTGLDQPQHF. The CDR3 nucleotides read TGTGCCAGCAGACAAACAGGGCTAGACCAGCCCCAGCATTTT.

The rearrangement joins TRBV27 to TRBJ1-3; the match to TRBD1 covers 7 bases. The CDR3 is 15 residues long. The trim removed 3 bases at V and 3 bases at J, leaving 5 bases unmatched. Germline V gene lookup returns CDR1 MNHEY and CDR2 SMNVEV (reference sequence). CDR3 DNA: TGTGCCAGCAGTTTGACAGGGTATGGTGGAAACACCATATATTTT. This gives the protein CASSLTGYGGNTIYF.